This is a list of T cell receptor beta chains from one sample in a study of beta chain features in type 1 diabetes. Clones were read by immunoSEQ multiplex PCR, and TCRdb kept only the in-frame ones, dropping some. This sample has under 350,000 clones; 8% occur once, and the top ten carry more than 1%. Input material: central memory CD4+ T cells from blood. These TCRs come from a woman aged 18-29 years in good health. Each CDR3 is given without its conserved first and last residue. Each record gives: V gene, J gene, clone size, CDR3 protein. Expanded clones are given a class, and other clones once, few, many or no size at all.

v_call: TRBV10-3; j_call: TRBJ2-7; clone_size: many; cdr3_aa: ATTEGTGIPNYEQY
v_call: TRBV5-5; j_call: TRBJ1-1; clone_size: many; cdr3_aa: ASSRTGANTEAF
v_call: TRBV9; j_call: TRBJ2-5; clone_size: -; cdr3_aa: ASSASGLAGKTQY
v_call: TRBV20-1; j_call: TRBJ1-2; clone_size: -; cdr3_aa: SLTGRYGYT
v_call: TRBV7-2; j_call: TRBJ2-3; clone_size: many; cdr3_aa: ASSLQGGTDTQY
v_call: TRBV5-6; j_call: TRBJ1-1; clone_size: -; cdr3_aa: ASSFDRWTQAF
v_call: TRBV7-3; j_call: TRBJ2-5; clone_size: few; cdr3_aa: ASSFNSQETQY
v_call: TRBV6-5; j_call: TRBJ2-1; clone_size: -; cdr3_aa: ASSYSKLGAYNEQF
v_call: TRBV28; j_call: TRBJ2-1; clone_size: many; cdr3_aa: ASSLGTGGVGQF
v_call: TRBV10-3; j_call: TRBJ1-2; clone_size: many; cdr3_aa: AISESFLQGIDGYT
v_call: TRBV29-1; j_call: TRBJ1-2; clone_size: many; cdr3_aa: SVEGQGFAGYT
v_call: TRBV30; j_call: TRBJ1-2; clone_size: -; cdr3_aa: AGKTGFNYGYT
v_call: TRBV28; j_call: TRBJ1-5; clone_size: many; cdr3_aa: ASSLEQGRQPQH
v_call: TRBV5-6; j_call: TRBJ1-5; clone_size: -; cdr3_aa: ASSSAVGGPQH
v_call: TRBV7-2; j_call: TRBJ1-2; clone_size: -; cdr3_aa: ASSLEGFSNYGYT
v_call: TRBV5-4; j_call: TRBJ1-4; clone_size: -; cdr3_aa: ASSSRTDPNEKLF